The 31 T cell receptor beta chains below all came from one sample that was sequenced in a study of post-analysis software for immune sequencing data. TCR beta cDNA libraries included unique molecular identifiers. TCRdb fed the PCR reads into MiXCR, producing one record per CDR3 protein. The sample records a few hundred thousand distinct CDR3 sequences, 35% to 45% being singletons. These receptors have no known antigen. Whole-study results and caveats: TRBV5-6, TRBV5-1 and TRBV20-1 belonged to a set of roughly 5 TRBV segments that were more frequent in patients than controls.

The specimen was blood. The source is a girl aged 5 to 17 with multiple sclerosis.

Concerning this clonotype: A much larger clone differs from this one at a single base, so this may be a read error. This chain connects TRBV15 to TRBJ1-2, with TRBD1 matching 8 bases. The CDR3 is 15 amino acids. CDR1 and CDR2 from the germline V gene are LNHNV and YYDKDF (reference sequence). In DNA form, the CDR3 reads TGTGCCGCCAGCAGAGATACAGGGGGAAGCTATGGCTACACCTTC. The encoded protein is CAASRDTGGSYGYTF.

Note on this clonotype: This may come from a read error, since a much larger clone is one base off. V usage is TRBV20-1 and J usage is TRBJ2-5; 7 bases align to TRBD2. Germline CDR1 DFQATT, CDR2 SNEGSKA (reference sequence). The CDR3 is 14 amino acids. The junction had 12 bases not matched to a gene; V was cut back by 0 bases and J by 11 bases. The CDR3 is CSARDASGYNEQYF. The CDR3 coding sequence is TGCAGTGCTAGAGATGCTAGCGGCTACAATGAGCAGTACTTC.

This clonotype occurred a few times. The chain joins TRBV18 to TRBJ1-1, with 7 bases aligning to TRBD1. The CDR3 sequence is 15 residues long. Per the germline V gene, CDR1 is KGHSH and CDR2 is LQKENI. Trimming at V came to 3 bases and at J to 4 bases, leaving 8 bases not matched to a gene. DNA for the CDR3: TGTGCCAGCTCACCTTCAGGGGGTCGGAGCACTGAAGCTTTCTTT. This sequence encodes CASSPSGGRSTEAFF. The whole variable domain, remainder taken from reference TRBV18 and TRBJ1-1, is NAGVMQNPRHLVRRRGQEARLRCSPMKGHSHVYWYRQLPEEGLKFMVYLQKENIIDESGMPKERFSAEFPKEGPSILRIQQVVRGDSAAYFCASSPSGGRSTEAFFGQGTRLTVV.

There are many counts of this clonotype. The rearrangement uses TRBV20-1 and TRBJ2-1; 8 bases match TRBD1. From germline, CDR1 is DFQATT and CDR2 SNEGSKA (reference sequence). V was clipped by 3 bases and J by 3 bases; unmatched bases: 10. This CDR3 has 16 amino acids. This chain's CDR3 is CSARRMDREDYNEQFF. The CDR3 DNA reads TGCAGTGCTAGGAGAATGGACAGGGAGGACTACAATGAGCAGTTCTTC.

The rearrangement joins TRBV7-9 to TRBJ1-2; 7 bases map to TRBD1. The V and J ends lost 4 bases and 2 bases, in that order; junction bases with no gene match: 4. This CDR3 is 14 amino acids long. Germline CDR1 is SEHNR and CDR2 is FQNEAQ (reference sequence). The CDR3 protein is CASSSYRGNYGYTF. The CDR3, as DNA: TGTGCCAGCAGCTCATACAGGGGAAACTATGGCTACACCTTC. Variable domain in full (rest from reference TRBV7-9 and TRBJ1-2): DTGVSQNPRHKITKRGQNVTFRCDPISEHNRLYWYRQTLGQGPEFLTYFQNEAQLEKSRLLSDRFSAERPKGSFSTLEIQRTEQGDSAMYLCASSSYRGNYGYTFGSGTRLTVV.

Note on this clonotype: One junction end disagrees with the germline gene, perhaps due to a read error. The chain couples TRBV19 to TRBJ1-1, with D unresolved. This CDR3 has 14 residues. Germline CDR1 and CDR2: LNHDA and SQIVND (reference sequence). This CDR3 is CASSVDLGYTEAFF. The CDR3 coding sequence is TGTGCCAGTAGTGTAGACCTGGGGTACACTGAAGCTTTCTTT.

Concerning this clonotype itself: This clone may be a read error of a much larger clone one base away. The chain carries TRBV20-1 and TRBJ2-1; weak D call: TRBD1 (5 bases). In germline, CDR1 is DFQATT, CDR2 SNEGSKA (reference sequence). This CDR3 spans 13 amino acids. CDR3 sequence reads: CSARGPLNYGQCF. The CDR3 nucleotides read TGCAGTGCTAGGGGGCCCCTTAACTACGGGCAGTGCTTC.

A remark on this clonotype: This may be a read error: a much more frequent sequence differs by one nucleotide. The chain has TRBV2 and TRBJ2-7, with D possibly being TRBD1 or TRBD2 (5 bases each). In germline, CDR1 is SNHLY, CDR2 FYNNEI. CDR3 size: 13 residues. The CDR3 is CTSSEGQPYEQYF. As DNA, the CDR3 is TGTACCAGCAGTGAGGGGCAACCTTACGAGCAGTACTTC.

This rearrangement joins TRBV7-2 to TRBJ2-3, with D uncertain. The CDR3 is 16 amino acids. V gave up 2 bases and J gave up 0 bases, with 12 bases separating them. Germline V lookup: CDR1 SGHTA, CDR2 FQGNSA. DNA for the CDR3: TGTGCCAGCAGCTTACAAGGCCTACGGAGCACAGATACGCAGTATTTT. Translated, it gives CASSLQGLRSTDTQYF.

V and J are TRBV25-1 and TRBJ1-6; TRBD1 agrees at 7 bases. V shed 2 bases and J 10 bases; nucleotides not matched to a gene: 11. The germline V gene encodes CDR1 MGHDK and CDR2 SYGVNS. The CDR3 totals 16 residues. The CDR3 nucleotides read TGTGCCAGCAGTGAACAAGGATGGCAGGGGGAGTCACCCCTCCACTTT. This encodes CASSEQGWQGESPLHF.

This clonotype was detected a few times. This chain uses TRBV6-6 with TRBJ2-1; 7 bases are shared with TRBD2. V was clipped by 11 bases and J by 3 bases; unmatched bases: 10. This CDR3 has 14 amino acids. CDR1 is MNHNY and CDR2 is SVGAGI in the germline V gene (reference sequence). The CDR3 here is CASGGSRNYNEQFF. CDR3 coding DNA: TGTGCCTCCGGCGGGAGCCGGAACTACAATGAGCAGTTCTTC.

This clonotype showed up many times. The J gene is TRBJ1-4, the V gene TRBV20-1; unclear D gene. The CDR3 runs to 13 residues. CDR1 is DFQATT, CDR2 SNEGSKA, per germline (reference sequence). Trimming pared 3 bases from V and 4 bases from J, leaving 9 bases between. The CDR3 reads CSASRQSNEKLFF. The CDR3 DNA reads TGCAGTGCTAGTAGGCAGAGTAATGAAAAACTGTTTTTT.

As for this clonotype: The junction departs from germline at one end; a sequencing error may be responsible. The chain employs TRBV5-1 and TRBJ2-2; possible D gene TRBD2, 6 bases. CDR1 is SGHRS, CDR2 YFSETQ, per germline. This CDR3 spans 16 amino acids. For the CDR3, the DNA is TGCGCCAGCAGCTTGGCCGGAGGGCGGAACACCGGGAAGCTGTTTTTT. It yields the protein CASSLAGGRNTGKLFF.

This clonotype was observed many times. The rearrangement joins TRBV29-1 to TRBJ1-1; D is ambiguous. The V end was cut by 3 bases, the J end by 5 bases, with 10 bases between. The CDR3 length is 12 residues. CDR1 SQVTM and CDR2 ANQGSEA come from the germline V gene. This CDR3 is CSVEPSGTEAFF. CDR3 DNA sequence: TGCAGCGTTGAGCCGAGCGGGACTGAAGCTTTCTTT.

As to this clonotype: A much larger clone sits a single nucleotide away, making a read error possible. This chain uses TRBV12-3 or TRBV12-4 with TRBJ2-5, with D possibly being TRBD1 (5 bases). The DNA end is a closer match to TRBJ2-7, so the J assignment may be wrong. This CDR3 contains 14 residues. CDR3 protein: CASSLGAGFHEQYF. CDR3 DNA: TGTGCCAGCAGTTTAGGGGCAGGGTTCCACGAGCAGTACTTC.

In its sample, this clonotype was seen many times. The chain carries TRBV7-9 and TRBJ2-1; D is undetermined. The CDR3 has 13 amino acids. The V gene's germline CDR1 is SEHNR and CDR2 FQNEAQ (reference sequence). Trimming took 1 base from V and 4 from J, leaving 5 bases between them. This CDR3 reads CASSLVTYNEQFF. CDR3 DNA sequence: TGTGCCAGCAGCTTAGTTACATACAATGAGCAGTTCTTC.

This chain joins TRBV20-1 and TRBJ1-4, with D perhaps matching TRBD1 (6 bases). Germline CDR1 and CDR2: DFQATT and SNEGSKA (reference sequence). The CDR3 loop spans 14 amino acids. With 0 bases removed from V and 7 bases from J, the gap between germline ends came to 12 bases. The DNA for the CDR3 is TGCAGTGCTAGAGATAGGGGGTTTGGTGAAAAACTGTTTTTT. Translating it yields CSARDRGFGEKLFF.

Remarks on this clonotype: Possible read error: a much larger clone is one base away. The chain has TRBV12-3 or TRBV12-4 and TRBJ1-2; D remains unclear. With 4 bases removed from V and 7 bases from J, the gap between germline ends came to 25 bases. The CDR3 extends over 17 amino acids. The CDR3 spells CASSSGTGFQRLCGYTF. CDR3 in DNA: TGTGCCAGCAGTTCCGGAACCGGGTTCCAAAGACTCTGTGGCTACACCTTC.

In its sample, this clonotype was seen many times. The chain employs TRBV28 and TRBJ2-1; 15 bases match TRBD2. The junction had 5 bases not matched to a gene; V was cut back by 3 bases and J by 2 bases. This CDR3 spans 18 amino acids. CDR1 and CDR2 from the germline V gene are MDHEN and SYDVKM. The CDR3 loop reads CASSFPGTSGGTYNEQFF. In DNA form, the CDR3 reads TGTGCCAGCAGTTTCCCTGGGACTAGCGGGGGGACCTACAATGAGCAGTTCTTC.

This chain connects TRBV20-1 to TRBJ2-1; a possible D gene is TRBD2 (6 bases). Germline V gene data show CDR1 as DFQATT and CDR2 as SNEGSKA (reference sequence). The CDR3 runs 13 residues. V was shortened by 4 bases and J by 3 bases, with 10 bases between the two germline ends. This CDR3 reads CSAKRGNYNEQFF. The CDR3 bases are TGCAGTGCTAAACGGGGGAACTACAATGAGCAGTTCTTC.

The rearrangement uses TRBV6-1 and TRBJ2-7, with 8 bases aligning to TRBD1. The V and J ends lost 6 bases and 3 bases, in that order; junction bases with no gene match: 10. Germline lookup yields CDR1 MNHNS and CDR2 SASEGT. The CDR3 is 15 amino acids. The CDR3 DNA reads TGTGCCAGCAGCATAGTACAGGGGGAGGTCTACGAGCAGTACTTC. Its translation: CASSIVQGEVYEQYF.

In this sample, this clonotype turned up a few times. This chain uses TRBV6-1 with TRBJ1-5; 7 bases are shared with TRBD1. The CDR3 spans 17 residues. V shed 5 bases, J shed 3 bases, and the junction held 13 bases outside the gene matches. Germline CDR1 is MNHNS and CDR2 is SASEGT. The DNA for the CDR3 is TGTGCCAGCAGTAGGACCGGGACAGTAAATTACAATCAGCCCCAGCATTTT. As protein: CASSRTGTVNYNQPQHF.

This clonotype occurred once. The V call is TRBV5-6, the J call TRBJ1-6, with 8 bases identical to TRBD1. The V gene end was trimmed by 4 bases and the J gene end by 7 bases; junction bases not matched to a gene: 7. The CDR3 length is 15 residues. Per germline, CDR1 SGHDT and CDR2 YYEEEE. The CDR3: CASSIRDRINSPLHF. The CDR3 nucleotides read TGTGCCAGCAGCATCCGGGACAGGATCAATTCACCCCTCCACTTT.

This clonotype was found many times. This rearrangement joins TRBV12-3 or TRBV12-4 to TRBJ2-1; D remains unclear. With 5 bases removed from V and 4 bases from J, the gap between germline ends came to 9 bases. This CDR3 contains 13 residues. CDR3 loop: CASSPTEYNEQFF. CDR3 DNA: TGTGCCAGCAGTCCAACGGAGTACAATGAGCAGTTCTTC.

Remarks on this clonotype: This could be a read error, since a much larger clone is one nucleotide away. The V call is TRBV20-1, the J call TRBJ1-6; 9 positions match TRBD1. V was clipped by 6 bases and J by 7 bases; unmatched bases: 13. Germline-derived CDR1 and CDR2 are DFQATT and SNEGSKA (reference sequence). CDR3 length equals 16 residues. Here the CDR3 reads CSAKPPGQGVNSPLHF. CDR3 DNA sequence: TGCAGTGCAAAACCCCCGGGACAGGGAGTCAATTCACCCCTCCACTTT.

This clonotype was observed a few times. V gene TRBV18 combines with J gene TRBJ1-1; D is perhaps TRBD1 (6 bases). Trimming removed 1 base at V and 4 bases at J, with 13 bases between. Germline lookup yields CDR1 KGHSH and CDR2 LQKENI. The CDR3 has 15 amino acids. The CDR3 nucleotides read TGTGCCAGCTCACCACTCGGGGGCGGAAGCACTGAAGCTTTCTTT. Translated: CASSPLGGGSTEAFF.

This clonotype has at least ten counts. This chain uses TRBV28 with TRBJ2-5; the D gene is possibly TRBD2 (5 bases). V shed 8 bases and J shed 4 bases, with 14 bases lying between them. Germline V lookup: CDR1 MDHEN, CDR2 SYDVKM. The length of the CDR3 is 13 residues. CDR3 coding DNA: TGTGCCAGCCTAACGTATGAGGGAGAGACCCAGTACTTC. Amino acid sequence: CASLTYEGETQYF.

The genes are TRBV3-1 and TRBJ1-6; weak D call: TRBD1 (5 bases). V lost 0 bases to trimming and J lost 10 bases, with 13 bases between them. Germline lookup yields CDR1 LGHDT and CDR2 YNNKEL (reference sequence). The CDR3 totals 15 residues. The CDR3 region is CASSQDSQGRSPLHF. As DNA, the CDR3 is TGTGCCAGCAGCCAAGATTCCCAGGGTAGGTCACCCCTCCACTTT. Full variable domain (remainder filled in from reference TRBV3-1 and TRBJ1-6): DTAVSQTPKYLVTQMGNDKSIKCEQNLGHDTMYWYKQDSKKFLKIMFSYNNKELIINETVPNRFSPKSPDKAHLNLHINSLELGDSAVYFCASSQDSQGRSPLHFGNGTRLTVT.

Points on this clonotype: A clone one base away is much larger, so this may be a read error. The conserved closing phenylalanine or tryptophan is absent in this CDR3, likely reflecting a read error. The J gene is TRBJ2-6, the V gene TRBV25-1; D might be TRBD2 (5 bases). The CDR3 contains 19 residues. The V gene's germline CDR1 is MGHDK and CDR2 SYGVNS. V was trimmed by 0 bases and J by 0 bases, leaving 15 bases between them. The CDR3 DNA sequence: TGTGCCAGCAGTGAATACCACCGGGATCACTACTCTGGGGCCAACGTCCTGACTTGC. The encoded protein is CASSEYHRDHYSGANVLTC.

The genes are TRBV4-1 and TRBJ2-3; no definite D call. This CDR3 has 14 residues. V was cut by 0 bases and J by 4 bases, with 8 bases left in between. Germline CDR1 MGHRA, CDR2 YSYEKL. CDR3 sequence: CASSQEGFADTQYF. The CDR3 DNA is TGCGCCAGCAGCCAAGAGGGGTTTGCAGATACGCAGTATTTT.

This clonotype was observed many times. The chain has TRBV12-3 or TRBV12-4 and TRBJ2-1, with 7 bases that match TRBD2. J gave up 7 bases and V 6 bases, and 6 bases lay outside the gene matches. This CDR3 region has 13 residues. The chain's CDR3 is CASRGSGTNEQFF. The CDR3 DNA is TGTGCCAGCAGGGGAAGCGGGACGAATGAGCAGTTCTTC.